This is a list of T cell receptor beta chains from one sample in a study of T cell responses to AZD1222 COVID-19 vaccine. The protocol was immunoSEQ multiplex PCR, while the TCRdb copy is restricted to in-frame clones and leaves out a portion. The sample records around 160,000 clones, about 93% being singletons. Sequences were derived from peripheral blood, sampled on day 0 of AZD1222 vaccination. Receptors originate from an adult in good health. Each CDR3 is given with its conserved first and last residue. D genes are given only for firm matches. Clone size is stated in some rows and not others, as once, few, many or a class when expanded.

D: TRBD1; V: TRBV7-9; J: TRBJ1-4; size: .; DNA: TGTGCCAGCAGCTTAGTAGGGACAGGGCGGAAACTGTTTTTT; CDR3: CASSLVGTGRKLFF
D: .; V: TRBV7-2; J: TRBJ2-7; size: .; DNA: TGTGCCAGCAGCCCGAGCGTCTCCTACGAGCAGTACTTC; CDR3: CASSPSVSYEQYF
D: TRBD1; V: TRBV18; J: TRBJ2-7; size: .; DNA: TGTGCCAGCTCACCCGGGACAGGGGGCGACGAGCAGTACTTC; CDR3: CASSPGTGGDEQYF
D: TRBD1; V: TRBV6-6; J: TRBJ2-7; size: .; DNA: TGTGCCAGCAGTTGGGACAGAGTCTACGAGCAGTACTTC; CDR3: CASSWDRVYEQYF
D: TRBD2; V: TRBV5-1; J: TRBJ2-1; size: .; DNA: TGCGCCAGCAGCAAGACCCCTAGCGGGAGGGGCAATGAGCAGTTCTTC; CDR3: CASSKTPSGRGNEQFF
D: .; V: TRBV14; J: TRBJ2-1; size: .; DNA: TGTGCCAGCAGCCAAGTTAGGCGACAGGCGGGCTACAATGAGCAGTTCTTC; CDR3: CASSQVRRQAGYNEQFF
D: .; V: TRBV1; J: TRBJ1-5; size: .; DNA: TGCACCAGCAGCCAAGATCCTCCGCGCTTCAGCAATCAGCCCCAGCATTTT; CDR3: CTSSQDPPRFSNQPQHF
D: .; V: TRBV4-2; J: TRBJ2-7; size: .; DNA: TGTGCCAGCAGCCAAGATTGGGGCTCCTCCTACGAGCAGTACTTC; CDR3: CASSQDWGSSYEQYF
D: TRBD1; V: TRBV3-1/TRBV3-2; J: TRBJ1-1; size: .; DNA: TGTGCCAGCAGCCGGACAGGGACTGAAGCTTTCTTT; CDR3: CASSRTGTEAFF
D: .; V: TRBV25-1; J: TRBJ1-1; size: .; DNA: TGTGCCAGCAGTGACAGGGTGAACACTGAAGCTTTCTTT; CDR3: CASSDRVNTEAFF
D: .; V: TRBV14; J: TRBJ1-6; size: .; DNA: TGTGCCAGCAGCCAGGGGGACTATAATTCACCCCTCCACTTT; CDR3: CASSQGDYNSPLHF
D: .; V: TRBV7-9; J: TRBJ2-2; size: .; DNA: TGTGCCAGCAGCTCTCCTAGGCCCGAGAACACCGGGGAGCTGTTTTTT; CDR3: CASSSPRPENTGELFF
D: .; V: TRBV6-4; J: TRBJ1-5; size: .; DNA: TGTGCCAGCAGTGACGAACAGCCCCACAGCGATCAGCCCCAGCATTTT; CDR3: CASSDEQPHSDQPQHF
D: .; V: TRBV18; J: TRBJ2-5; size: .; DNA: TGTGCCAGCTCAGGGATGGACCAAGAGACCCAGTACTTC; CDR3: CASSGMDQETQYF
D: .; V: TRBV3-1/TRBV3-2; J: TRBJ1-2; size: once; DNA: TGTGCCAGCAGCCAAGTCGCGTACGGCTACACCTTC; CDR3: CASSQVAYGYTF
D: TRBD2; V: TRBV18; J: TRBJ2-5; size: .; DNA: TGTGCCAGCTCACCCTTAGCGGGGACCAAGGAGACCCAGTACTTC; CDR3: CASSPLAGTKETQYF
D: .; V: TRBV7-8; J: TRBJ1-3; size: .; DNA: TGTGCCAGCAGCTTAAACAGGGCGGGATACTCTGGAAACACCATATATTTT; CDR3: CASSLNRAGYSGNTIYF
D: TRBD1; V: TRBV24-1; J: TRBJ2-1; size: .; DNA: TGTGCCACCAGTGCCAAGGGACAGGGGGCCGGGAATGAGCAGTTCTTC; CDR3: CATSAKGQGAGNEQFF
D: .; V: TRBV3-1/TRBV3-2; J: TRBJ1-6; size: .; DNA: TGTGCCAGCAGCCCCCCATTGGCCTATAATTCACCCCTCCACTTT; CDR3: CASSPPLAYNSPLHF
D: .; V: TRBV9; J: TRBJ1-4; size: .; DNA: TGTGCCAGCAGCGTGACATCCTTTGGTGAAAAACTGTTTTTT; CDR3: CASSVTSFGEKLFF
D: .; V: TRBV2; J: TRBJ1-4; size: once; DNA: TGTGCCAGCGTCCCCCCGGTCCGGGTGGAAAAACTGTTTTTT; CDR3: CASVPPVRVEKLFF
D: TRBD1; V: TRBV27; J: TRBJ1-1; size: .; DNA: TGTGCCGTATCGAGGACAGGGCAGAACACTGAAGCTTTCTTT; CDR3: CAVSRTGQNTEAFF